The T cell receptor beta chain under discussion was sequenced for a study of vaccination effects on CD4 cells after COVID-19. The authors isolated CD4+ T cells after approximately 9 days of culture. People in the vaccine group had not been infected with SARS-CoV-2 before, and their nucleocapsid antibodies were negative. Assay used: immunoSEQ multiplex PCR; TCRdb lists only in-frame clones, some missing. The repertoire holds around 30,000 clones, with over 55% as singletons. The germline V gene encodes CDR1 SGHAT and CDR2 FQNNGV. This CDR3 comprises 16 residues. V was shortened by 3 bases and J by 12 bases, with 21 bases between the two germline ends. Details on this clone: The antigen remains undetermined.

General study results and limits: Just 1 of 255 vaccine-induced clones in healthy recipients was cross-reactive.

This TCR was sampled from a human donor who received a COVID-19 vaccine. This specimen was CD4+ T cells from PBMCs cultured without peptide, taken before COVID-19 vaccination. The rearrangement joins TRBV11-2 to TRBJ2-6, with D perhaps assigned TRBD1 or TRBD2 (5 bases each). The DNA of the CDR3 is TGTGCCAGCAGCTTCCGGGACGGAGGTGTTAACGGCGTCCTGACTTTC. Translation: CASSFRDGGVNGVLTF.